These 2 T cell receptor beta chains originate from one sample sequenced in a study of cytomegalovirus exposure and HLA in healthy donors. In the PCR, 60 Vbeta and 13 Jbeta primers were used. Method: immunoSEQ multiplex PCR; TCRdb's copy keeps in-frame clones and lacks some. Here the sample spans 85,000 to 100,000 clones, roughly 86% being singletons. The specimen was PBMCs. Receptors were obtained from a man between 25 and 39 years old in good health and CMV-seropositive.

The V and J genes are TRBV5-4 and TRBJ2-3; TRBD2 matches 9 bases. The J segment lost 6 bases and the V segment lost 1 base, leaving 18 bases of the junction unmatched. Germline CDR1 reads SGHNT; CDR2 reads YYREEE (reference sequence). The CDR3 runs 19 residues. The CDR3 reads CASSLSAGVAGEGGDTQYF. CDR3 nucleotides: TGTGCCAGCAGCTTGAGCGCTGGGGTAGCGGGAGAAGGGGGTGATACGCAGTATTTT.

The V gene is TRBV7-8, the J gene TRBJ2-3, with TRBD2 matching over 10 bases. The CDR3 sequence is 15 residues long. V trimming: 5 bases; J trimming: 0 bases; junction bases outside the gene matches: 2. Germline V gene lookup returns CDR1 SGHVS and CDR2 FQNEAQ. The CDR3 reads CASSRTSGSTDTQYF. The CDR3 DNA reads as TGTGCCAGCAGCCGGACTAGCGGTAGCACAGATACGCAGTATTTT. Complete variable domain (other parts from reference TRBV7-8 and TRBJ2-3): GAGVSQSPRYKVAKRGQDVALRCDPISGHVSLFWYQQALGQGPEFLTYFQNEAQLDKSGLPSDRFFAERPEGSVSTLKIQRTQQEDSAVYLCASSRTSGSTDTQYFGPGTRLTVL.